This T cell receptor beta chain was sequenced during a study of CD8+CD57+ T cells in acquired aplastic anemia. At the level of the study: Sorted CD4+ and CD8+ cells gave a mean 3.2 ug DNA, range roughly 0.18 to 30 ug.

This clonotype was recorded many times. The CDR3 has 15 residues. The germline CDR1 and CDR2 sequences are SGDLS and YYNGEE. V lost 0 bases and J lost 2, with 11 bases in between. Using genomic DNA as the template, TCR beta VDJ and CDR3 profiling was carried out. Via MiXCR, TCRdb re-called the reads, giving one row per CDR3 protein. The profile covers some 220,000 distinct CDR3 sequences, with 30% to 35% appearing a single time and more than 0.95% taken by the ten largest. This TCR was sampled from a human donor in good health, serving as a control. Material for sequencing was sorted CD4+, CD8+, or CD8+CD57+ T cells (not recorded which) from PBMCs. The chain has TRBV9 and TRBJ1-2; D is perhaps TRBD1 (6 bases). The CDR3 DNA reads as TGTGCCAGCAGCGTAGATCAGGGGCAAAACTATGGCTACACCTTC. Translated: CASSVDQGQNYGYTF.